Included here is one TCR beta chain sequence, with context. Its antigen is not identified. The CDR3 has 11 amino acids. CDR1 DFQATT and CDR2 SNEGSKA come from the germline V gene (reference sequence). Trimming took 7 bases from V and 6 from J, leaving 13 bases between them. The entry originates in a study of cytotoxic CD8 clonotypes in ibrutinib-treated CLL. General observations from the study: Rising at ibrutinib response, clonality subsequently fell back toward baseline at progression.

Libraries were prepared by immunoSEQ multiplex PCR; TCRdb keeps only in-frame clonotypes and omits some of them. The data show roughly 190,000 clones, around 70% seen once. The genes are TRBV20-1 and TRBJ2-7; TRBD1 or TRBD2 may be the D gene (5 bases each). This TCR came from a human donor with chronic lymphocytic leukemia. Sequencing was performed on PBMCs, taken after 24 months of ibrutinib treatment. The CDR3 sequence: CSVEGWREQYF. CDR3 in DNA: TGCAGTGTCGAGGGGTGGCGCGAGCAGTACTTC.